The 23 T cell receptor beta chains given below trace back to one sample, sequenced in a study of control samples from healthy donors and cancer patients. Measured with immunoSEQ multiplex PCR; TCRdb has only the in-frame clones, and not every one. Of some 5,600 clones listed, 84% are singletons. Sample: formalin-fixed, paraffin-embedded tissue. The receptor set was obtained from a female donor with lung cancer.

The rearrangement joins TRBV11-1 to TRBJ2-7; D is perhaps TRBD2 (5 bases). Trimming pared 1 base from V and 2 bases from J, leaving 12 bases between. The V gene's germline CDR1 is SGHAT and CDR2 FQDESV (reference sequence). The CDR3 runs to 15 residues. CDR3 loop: CASSLEMDGTYEQYF. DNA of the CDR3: TGTGCCAGCAGCTTAGAGATGGACGGGACCTACGAGCAGTACTTC.

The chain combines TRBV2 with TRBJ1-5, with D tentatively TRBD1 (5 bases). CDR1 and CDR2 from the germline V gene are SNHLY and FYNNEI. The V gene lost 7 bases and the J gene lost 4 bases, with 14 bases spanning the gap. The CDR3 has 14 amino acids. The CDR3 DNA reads TGTGCCAGCACCGAGGGGCGTGGAAATCAGCCCCAGCATTTT. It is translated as CASTEGRGNQPQHF.

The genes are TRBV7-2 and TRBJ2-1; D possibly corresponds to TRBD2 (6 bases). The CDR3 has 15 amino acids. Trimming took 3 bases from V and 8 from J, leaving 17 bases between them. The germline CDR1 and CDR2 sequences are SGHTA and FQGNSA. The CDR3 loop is CASSLNLGGSYEQFF. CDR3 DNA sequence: TGTGCCAGCAGCTTGAATTTGGGAGGTAGCTATGAGCAGTTCTTC.

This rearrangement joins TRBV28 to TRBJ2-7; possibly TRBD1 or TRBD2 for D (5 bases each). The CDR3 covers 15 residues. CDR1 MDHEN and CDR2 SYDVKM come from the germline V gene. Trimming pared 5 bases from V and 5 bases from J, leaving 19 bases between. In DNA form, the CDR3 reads TGTGCCAGCAGTACCCTCATGGGGGAGCGGCACGAGCAGTACTTC. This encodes CASSTLMGERHEQYF.

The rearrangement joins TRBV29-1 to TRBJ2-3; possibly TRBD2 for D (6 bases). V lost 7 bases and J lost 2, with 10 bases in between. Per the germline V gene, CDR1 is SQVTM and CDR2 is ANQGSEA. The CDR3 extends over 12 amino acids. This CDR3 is CSARRATDTQYF. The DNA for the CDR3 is TGCAGCGCTAGGAGGGCCACAGATACGCAGTATTTT.

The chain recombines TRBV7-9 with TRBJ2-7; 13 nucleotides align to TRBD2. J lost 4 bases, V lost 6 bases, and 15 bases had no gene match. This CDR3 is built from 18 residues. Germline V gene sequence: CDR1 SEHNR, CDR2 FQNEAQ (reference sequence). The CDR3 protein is CASSFYSLGTSGKYEQYF. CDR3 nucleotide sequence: TGTGCCAGCAGTTTTTATTCCCTCGGGACTAGCGGGAAGTACGAGCAGTACTTC.

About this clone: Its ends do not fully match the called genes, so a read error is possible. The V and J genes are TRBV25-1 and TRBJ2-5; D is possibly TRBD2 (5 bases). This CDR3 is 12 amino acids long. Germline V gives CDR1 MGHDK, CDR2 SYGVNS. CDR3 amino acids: CASSGRSETQYF. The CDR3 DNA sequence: TGTGCTAGCAGTGGGAGATCGGAGACCCAGTACTTC.

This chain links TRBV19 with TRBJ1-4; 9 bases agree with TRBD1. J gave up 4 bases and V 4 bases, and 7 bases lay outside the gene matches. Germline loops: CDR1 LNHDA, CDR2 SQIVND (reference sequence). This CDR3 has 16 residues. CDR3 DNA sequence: TGTGCCAGTAGTAGGCCCACGGGACAGGGTAATGAAAAACTGTTTTTT. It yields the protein CASSRPTGQGNEKLFF. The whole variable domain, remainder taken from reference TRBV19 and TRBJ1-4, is DGGITQSPKYLFRKEGQNVTLSCEQNLNHDAMYWYRQDPGQGLRLIYYSQIVNDFQKGDIAEGYSVSREKKESFPLTVTSAQKNPTAFYLCASSRPTGQGNEKLFFGSGTQLSVL.

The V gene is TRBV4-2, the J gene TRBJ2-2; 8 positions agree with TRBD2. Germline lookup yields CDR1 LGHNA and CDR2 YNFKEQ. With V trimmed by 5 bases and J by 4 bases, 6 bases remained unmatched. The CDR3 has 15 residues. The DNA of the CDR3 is TGTGCCAGCAGCTCCAGCGGGAGTGCCACCGGGGAGCTGTTTTTT. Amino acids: CASSSSGSATGELFF.

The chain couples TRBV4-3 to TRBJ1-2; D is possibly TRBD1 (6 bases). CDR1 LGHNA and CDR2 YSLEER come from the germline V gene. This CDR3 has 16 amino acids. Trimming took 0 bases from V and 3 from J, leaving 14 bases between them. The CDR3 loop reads CASSQDWRGADYGYTF. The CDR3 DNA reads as TGCGCCAGCAGCCAAGATTGGCGGGGGGCGGACTATGGCTACACCTTC.

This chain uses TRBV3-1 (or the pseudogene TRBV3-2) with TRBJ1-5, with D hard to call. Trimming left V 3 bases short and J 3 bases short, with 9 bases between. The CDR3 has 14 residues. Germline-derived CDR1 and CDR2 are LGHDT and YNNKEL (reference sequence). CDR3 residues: CASSHTGPNQPQHF. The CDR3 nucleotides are TGTGCCAGCAGCCATACTGGGCCCAATCAGCCCCAGCATTTT.

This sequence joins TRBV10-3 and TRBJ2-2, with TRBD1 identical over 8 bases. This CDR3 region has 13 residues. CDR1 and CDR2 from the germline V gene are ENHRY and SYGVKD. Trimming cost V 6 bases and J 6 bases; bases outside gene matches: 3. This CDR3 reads CAISAGGPGELFF. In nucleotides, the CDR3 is TGTGCCATCAGCGCAGGGGGCCCCGGGGAGCTGTTTTTT.

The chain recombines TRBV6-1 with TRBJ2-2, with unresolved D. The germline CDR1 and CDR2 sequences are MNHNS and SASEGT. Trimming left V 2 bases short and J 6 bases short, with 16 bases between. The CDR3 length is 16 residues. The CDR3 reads CASSETNLVRAGELFF. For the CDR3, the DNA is TGTGCCAGCAGTGAAACCAACTTAGTCCGGGCCGGGGAGCTGTTTTTT.

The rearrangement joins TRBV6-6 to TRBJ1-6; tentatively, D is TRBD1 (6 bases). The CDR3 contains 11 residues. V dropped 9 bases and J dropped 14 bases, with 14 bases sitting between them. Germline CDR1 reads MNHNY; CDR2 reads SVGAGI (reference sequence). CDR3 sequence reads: CASTGTTALHF. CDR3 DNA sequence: TGTGCCAGTACTGGGACAACGGCCCTCCACTTT.

This CDR3 reads CASSYGTSGYTF. The CDR3 nucleotides are TGTGCCAGCAGTTACGGGACATCCGGCTACACCTTC. The chain recombines TRBV6-5 with TRBJ1-2; perhaps TRBD1 as D (6 bases). V gave up 2 bases and J gave up 8 bases, with 9 bases separating them. Germline assignment: CDR1 MNHEY and CDR2 SVGAGI. This CDR3 contains 12 residues.

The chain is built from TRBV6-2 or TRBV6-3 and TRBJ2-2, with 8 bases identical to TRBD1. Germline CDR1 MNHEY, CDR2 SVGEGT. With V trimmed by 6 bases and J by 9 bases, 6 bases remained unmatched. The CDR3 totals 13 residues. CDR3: CASSRDRSRELFF. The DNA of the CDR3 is TGTGCCAGCAGCCGGGACAGGTCCAGGGAGCTGTTTTTT.

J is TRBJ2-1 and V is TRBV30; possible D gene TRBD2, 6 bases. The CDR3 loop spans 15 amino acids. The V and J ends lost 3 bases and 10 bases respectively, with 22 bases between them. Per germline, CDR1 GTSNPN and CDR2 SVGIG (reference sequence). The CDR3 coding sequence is TGTGCCTGGAGCCCTGGTGGTGTACGACTAGGCGAGCAGTTCTTC. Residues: CAWSPGGVRLGEQFF.

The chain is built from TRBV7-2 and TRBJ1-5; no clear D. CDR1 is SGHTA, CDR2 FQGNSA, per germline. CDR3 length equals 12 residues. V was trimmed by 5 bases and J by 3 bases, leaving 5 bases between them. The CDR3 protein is CASSLNNQPQHF. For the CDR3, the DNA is TGTGCCAGCAGCCTGAACAATCAGCCCCAGCATTTT.

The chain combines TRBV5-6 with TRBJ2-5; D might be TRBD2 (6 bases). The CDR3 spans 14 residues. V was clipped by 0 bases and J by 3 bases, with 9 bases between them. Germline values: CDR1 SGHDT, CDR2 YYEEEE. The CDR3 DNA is TGTGCCAGCAGCTTGGGGGCGGGAAAAGAGACCCAGTACTTC. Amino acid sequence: CASSLGAGKETQYF.

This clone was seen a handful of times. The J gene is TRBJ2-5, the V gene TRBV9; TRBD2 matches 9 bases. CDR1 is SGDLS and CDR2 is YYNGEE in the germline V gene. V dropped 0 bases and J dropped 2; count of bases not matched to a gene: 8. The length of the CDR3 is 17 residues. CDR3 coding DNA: TGTGCCAGCAGCGTAGAGCCAGCGGGAGGACCACAAGAGACCCAGTACTTC. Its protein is CASSVEPAGGPQETQYF.

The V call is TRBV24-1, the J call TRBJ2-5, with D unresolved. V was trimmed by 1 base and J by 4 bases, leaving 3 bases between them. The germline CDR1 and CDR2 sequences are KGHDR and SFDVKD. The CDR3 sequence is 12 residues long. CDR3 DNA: TGTGCCACCAGTGATTTCGGAGAGACCCAGTACTTC. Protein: CATSDFGETQYF.

The CDR3 region is CASSLASDENEQFF. CDR3 nucleotides: TGTGCCAGCAGCTTAGCGTCGGATGAGAATGAGCAGTTCTTC. The gene calls are TRBV7-9 and TRBJ2-1; unclear D gene. CDR3 size: 14 residues. Germline V gene data show CDR1 as SEHNR and CDR2 as FQNEAQ (reference sequence). V lost 0 bases and J lost 7, with 10 bases in between.

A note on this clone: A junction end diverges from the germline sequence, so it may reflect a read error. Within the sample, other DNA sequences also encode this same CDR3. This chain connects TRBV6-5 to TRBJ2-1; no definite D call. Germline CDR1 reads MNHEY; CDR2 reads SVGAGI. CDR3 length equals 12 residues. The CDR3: CASSLHGNEQFF. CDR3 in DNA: TGTGCCAGCAGTTTACATGGAAATGAGCAATTCTTC.